This T cell receptor beta chain was captured by sequencing in a study of OX40 agonist ivuxolimab in advanced cancers. Study-level background: Patients received ivuxolimab, an intravenous treatment, every 2 weeks at 0.01 to 10 mg/kg. The study enrolled dose-escalation patients with hepatocellular carcinoma, melanoma, renal cell or head and neck cancer. Participants averaged roughly 60 years of age (range about 23 to 80) and were less than 85% male. Study findings and constraints: Expanded clones were, on average, more numerous among CD8+ T cells than CD4+.

Here immunoSEQ multiplex PCR was the method, and the copy in TCRdb shows in-frame clones only, minus some. The table records 72,000 or so clones, roughly 84% of them present only once. A note on this clone: No antigen is known for it.

The CDR3 length is 11 residues. From germline, CDR1 is LNHNV and CDR2 YYDKDF (reference sequence). V shed 3 bases and J shed 7 bases, with 3 bases lying between them. The V call is TRBV15, the J call TRBJ2-2; D remains ambiguous. This TCR was sampled from an adult with an advanced solid tumor such as melanoma, head and neck, liver or kidney cancer. This specimen consisted of CD4+ or CD8+ T cells sorted from blood, obtained in a trial of the OX40 agonist ivuxolimab. CDR3 DNA sequence: TGTGCCACCAGCAGCTTCGGGGAGCTGTTTTTT. It encodes CATSSFGELFF.